This record looks at one T cell receptor (beta chain) sequence and its context. This entry comes from a study of blood T cell repertoires in COVID-19. At the level of the study: Material from acute and convalescent COVID-19 was sourced from the United States, Italy and Spain. T cells, B-cell-depleted T cells, or PBMCs supplied cDNA or gDNA.

Germline V gene sequence: CDR1 KGHSH, CDR2 LQKENI. The CDR3 consists of 13 residues. Trimming took 3 bases from V and 4 from J, leaving 9 bases between them. In the original processing: Estimates of nucleated cell counts were drawn from the amplification of reference gene primers. TCRdb keeps only in-frame clones here, not all; method: immunoSEQ multiplex PCR. D and trimming were read from the DNA, whereas the V and J calls and clone size are those reported in that table. This sample has about 320,000 clones, with 86% found just once. The specimen was peripheral blood. V gene TRBV18 combines with J gene TRBJ1-2; D is possibly TRBD1 (6 bases). This TCR was recovered from a woman aged 45-65 years with acute or convalescent COVID-19. The CDR3 nucleotides read TGTGCCAGCTCACCGACAGGAACCTATGGCTACACCTTC. Translation gives CASSPTGTYGYTF.